This T cell receptor (beta chain) stems from a study of a mutant IDH1 vaccine in newly diagnosed glioma. Overall study context: Former treatment meant radiotherapy, temozolomide, or both; the majority had gotten both. Whole-study results and caveats: Pseudoprogression appeared independent of alterations in top peripheral clonotypes.

The CDR3 is 17 amino acids. Germline V gene data show CDR1 as GTSNPN and CDR2 as SVGIG (reference sequence). V shed 0 bases and J shed 0 bases, with 12 bases lying between them. Sequencing used immunoSEQ multiplex PCR; TCRdb keeps in-frame clones, though not all of them. The table shows tens of thousands of clones, with about 73% occurring only once. Details on this clone: The antigen is undetermined.

This sample's time point: baseline, week 1 (first vaccination visit). Indicated treatment: pre-vaccination baseline after standard-of-care therapy. The donors' diagnosis was new WHO grade 3 or 4 astrocytoma that was IDH1-mutant and ATRX-lost. V gene TRBV30 combines with J gene TRBJ2-6; a possible D gene is TRBD1 (6 bases). This clonotype was obtained from a man aged 35 to 55 with glioma. Some clones in this sample may be carry-over from other donors' samples. Here the sequenced sample was PBMCs, taken from a glioma patient treated with radiotherapy, temozolomide or both. The CDR3 DNA is TGTGCCTGGAGTGTACTGGGGGCCGGCTCTGGGGCCAACGTCCTGACTTTC. It translates to CAWSVLGAGSGANVLTF. The variable domain in full, completed from reference TRBV30 and TRBJ2-6, reads SQTIHQWPATLVQPVGSPLSLECTVEGTSNPNLYWYRQAAGRGLQLLFYSVGIGQISSEVPQNLSASRPQDRQFILSSKKLLLSDSGFYLCAWSVLGAGSGANVLTFGAGSRLTVL.